Listed below are T cell receptor beta chains from one sample, sequenced in a study of CD8+ T cells in alopecia areata. The repertoire was sequenced with immunoSEQ multiplex PCR; TCRdb's copy has only in-frame clones and lacks some. The sample records a few hundred thousand clones, roughly 69% being singletons. The starting material was CD4+ T cells sorted from blood, obtained at week 0. These receptors originate from a human donor with alopecia areata. The CDR3 runs from the conserved cysteine through the conserved F or W.

CDR3 length,V gene,J gene,CDR3 protein
17,TRBV7-9,TRBJ1-1,CASSFGSTGWADTEAFF
14,TRBV2,TRBJ2-7,CASSDRDREYEQYF
11,TRBV6-5,TRBJ1-1,CASRYNAEAFF
13,TRBV5-1,TRBJ2-3,CASSLRTQDTQYF
17,TRBV7-2,TRBJ2-7,CASSLSVGQGSSYEQYF
14,TRBV30,TRBJ2-1,CAWSRAFSYNEQFF
11,TRBV7-8,TRBJ2-1,CASSPINEQFF
12,TRBV29-1,TRBJ1-2,CSVRQGDYGYTF
12,TRBV5-6,TRBJ1-2,CASTSGARGYTF
11,TRBV6-6,TRBJ2-7,CASTTGREQYF
11,TRBV29-1,TRBJ1-2,CSVVSANGYTF
14,TRBV7-2,TRBJ1-5,CASSPDGRGEPQHF
17,TRBV5-1,TRBJ2-7,CASSFHFLGQGVYEQYF
14,TRBV5-4,TRBJ2-5,CASSTPRKEETQYF
12,TRBV9,TRBJ1-1,CASSGPGAEAFF
16,TRBV30,TRBJ2-3,CAWSRGRGVSTDTQYF
16,TRBV7-8,TRBJ1-5,CASSFFGGISGQPQHF
13,TRBV5-4,TRBJ2-1,CASSLNRYNEQFF
15,TRBV12-5,TRBJ1-1,CASGSHRGSFTEAFF
13,TRBV29-1,TRBJ2-7,CSVVGQASYEQYF
14,TRBV6-1,TRBJ2-2,CASRRVRLTGELFF
15,TRBV9,TRBJ1-2,CASSVGADFSQGYTF
15,TRBV30,TRBJ2-1,CAWSVIGGSYNEQFF
12,TRBV18,TRBJ1-1,CASSVWNTEAFF
15,TRBV27,TRBJ2-7,CASTVGAGLSYEQYF
15,TRBV13,TRBJ2-7,CASSPAPGQGVEQYF
15,TRBV30,TRBJ2-1,CAWSVSSSGYNEQFF
13,TRBV11-2,TRBJ1-3,CASRHLSGNTIYF
13,TRBV6-6,TRBJ2-7,CASSYSGEYEQYF
15,TRBV30,TRBJ1-6,CAWSVTGMLRSPLHF
14,TRBV7-9,TRBJ2-2,CASSSRGNTGELFF
13,TRBV2,TRBJ1-5,CASTGNVNQPQHF
12,TRBV29-1,TRBJ2-5,CSVGGAEETQYF
15,TRBV9,TRBJ1-2,CASSASFSVRYGYTF
14,TRBV15,TRBJ2-5,CATSRGQVQETQYF
13,TRBV29-1,TRBJ1-1,CSVVSSVNTEAFF
12,TRBV2,TRBJ1-2,CASRRDNYGYTF
16,TRBV30,TRBJ1-1,CAWSKTFSVLNTEAFF
14,TRBV25-1,TRBJ2-7,CASRETGSSYEQYF
11,TRBV20-1,TRBJ1-4,CSARGDEKLFF
16,TRBV9,TRBJ2-3,CASSVGSGGGQDTQYF
13,TRBV6-5,TRBJ2-7,CASTSTSSYEQYF
14,TRBV4-2,TRBJ2-1,CASSKDREYNEQFF
13,TRBV18,TRBJ2-1,CASSPALYNEQFF
14,TRBV9,TRBJ1-1,CASSVATSNTEAFF
16,TRBV25-1,TRBJ2-2,CASSLAGQGRTGELFF
14,TRBV6-5,TRBJ2-2,CASMGQSNTGELFF
13,TRBV10-3,TRBJ1-5,CASTGDVSQPQHF
12,TRBV19,TRBJ2-2,CASGQNTGELFF
16,TRBV7-9,TRBJ2-2,CASSLGAGPDTGELFF
15,TRBV2,TRBJ2-7,CASSGLAELSYEQYF
13,TRBV9,TRBJ1-1,CASSVKYNTEAFF
17,TRBV4-2,TRBJ2-5,CASSQVSVTSGQETQYF